This T cell receptor beta chain came from a study of response to subunit inactivated influenza vaccine. Deletions cut 8 bases from V and 4 bases from J, with 14 bases between. This CDR3 comprises 14 residues. Germline loops: CDR1 MDHEN, CDR2 SYDVKM. TCRdb fed the RT-PCR reads into MiXCR, producing one record per CDR3 protein. The data hold roughly 190,000 distinct CDR3 sequences, with approximately 12% observed a single time. The same specimen was also included in a second study, on T cells expressing NK-cell markers. That source reports: It was by 5'RACE template switching with UMIs that TCR beta cDNA was made.

The source of this sequence is a man over 45 who received an inactivated influenza vaccine. This specimen was CD8+ T cells sorted from PBMCs, taken roughly 13 days after vaccination. This rearrangement joins TRBV28 to TRBJ2-2, with D unresolved. The CDR3 nucleotides read TGTGCCAGCGCTGGAAGTATCGGCACCGGGGAGCTGTTTTTT. Protein: CASAGSIGTGELFF. The entire variable domain, with the rest obtained from reference TRBV28 and TRBJ2-2, is as follows: DVKVTQSSRYLVKRTGEKVFLECVQDMDHENMFWYRQDPGLGLRLIYFSYDVKMKEKGDIPEGYSVSREKKERFSLILESASTNQTSMYLCASAGSIGTGELFFGEGSRLTVL.